This T cell receptor (beta chain) stems from a study of blood T cell repertoires in COVID-19. Overall study: Some COVID-19 samples were acute and others convalescent; all came from the United States, Italy and Spain.

Original processing methods: Nucleated cell counts were estimated from reference gene primer amplification. Repertoires were generated with immunoSEQ multiplex PCR, while TCRdb's copy carries only in-frame clones and drops some. V and J calls and clone size follow that table, whereas D and trimming were derived from the DNA. There are about 110,000 clones in the sample; roughly 80% occur only once, and roughly 20% lies in the top ten. This receptor was obtained from an older man with active or convalescent COVID-19. Sequenced input: peripheral blood.

The CDR3 region is CASSDDRGGYNEQFF. CDR3 DNA sequence: TGTGCCAGCAGTGACGACCGGGGGGGATACAATGAGCAGTTCTTC. The genes are TRBV6-4 and TRBJ2-1; 8 bases map to TRBD2. CDR3 length: 15 residues. Unmatched junction bases numbered 4, after V lost 2 bases and J lost 4 bases. CDR1 is MRHNA, CDR2 SNTAGT, per germline.